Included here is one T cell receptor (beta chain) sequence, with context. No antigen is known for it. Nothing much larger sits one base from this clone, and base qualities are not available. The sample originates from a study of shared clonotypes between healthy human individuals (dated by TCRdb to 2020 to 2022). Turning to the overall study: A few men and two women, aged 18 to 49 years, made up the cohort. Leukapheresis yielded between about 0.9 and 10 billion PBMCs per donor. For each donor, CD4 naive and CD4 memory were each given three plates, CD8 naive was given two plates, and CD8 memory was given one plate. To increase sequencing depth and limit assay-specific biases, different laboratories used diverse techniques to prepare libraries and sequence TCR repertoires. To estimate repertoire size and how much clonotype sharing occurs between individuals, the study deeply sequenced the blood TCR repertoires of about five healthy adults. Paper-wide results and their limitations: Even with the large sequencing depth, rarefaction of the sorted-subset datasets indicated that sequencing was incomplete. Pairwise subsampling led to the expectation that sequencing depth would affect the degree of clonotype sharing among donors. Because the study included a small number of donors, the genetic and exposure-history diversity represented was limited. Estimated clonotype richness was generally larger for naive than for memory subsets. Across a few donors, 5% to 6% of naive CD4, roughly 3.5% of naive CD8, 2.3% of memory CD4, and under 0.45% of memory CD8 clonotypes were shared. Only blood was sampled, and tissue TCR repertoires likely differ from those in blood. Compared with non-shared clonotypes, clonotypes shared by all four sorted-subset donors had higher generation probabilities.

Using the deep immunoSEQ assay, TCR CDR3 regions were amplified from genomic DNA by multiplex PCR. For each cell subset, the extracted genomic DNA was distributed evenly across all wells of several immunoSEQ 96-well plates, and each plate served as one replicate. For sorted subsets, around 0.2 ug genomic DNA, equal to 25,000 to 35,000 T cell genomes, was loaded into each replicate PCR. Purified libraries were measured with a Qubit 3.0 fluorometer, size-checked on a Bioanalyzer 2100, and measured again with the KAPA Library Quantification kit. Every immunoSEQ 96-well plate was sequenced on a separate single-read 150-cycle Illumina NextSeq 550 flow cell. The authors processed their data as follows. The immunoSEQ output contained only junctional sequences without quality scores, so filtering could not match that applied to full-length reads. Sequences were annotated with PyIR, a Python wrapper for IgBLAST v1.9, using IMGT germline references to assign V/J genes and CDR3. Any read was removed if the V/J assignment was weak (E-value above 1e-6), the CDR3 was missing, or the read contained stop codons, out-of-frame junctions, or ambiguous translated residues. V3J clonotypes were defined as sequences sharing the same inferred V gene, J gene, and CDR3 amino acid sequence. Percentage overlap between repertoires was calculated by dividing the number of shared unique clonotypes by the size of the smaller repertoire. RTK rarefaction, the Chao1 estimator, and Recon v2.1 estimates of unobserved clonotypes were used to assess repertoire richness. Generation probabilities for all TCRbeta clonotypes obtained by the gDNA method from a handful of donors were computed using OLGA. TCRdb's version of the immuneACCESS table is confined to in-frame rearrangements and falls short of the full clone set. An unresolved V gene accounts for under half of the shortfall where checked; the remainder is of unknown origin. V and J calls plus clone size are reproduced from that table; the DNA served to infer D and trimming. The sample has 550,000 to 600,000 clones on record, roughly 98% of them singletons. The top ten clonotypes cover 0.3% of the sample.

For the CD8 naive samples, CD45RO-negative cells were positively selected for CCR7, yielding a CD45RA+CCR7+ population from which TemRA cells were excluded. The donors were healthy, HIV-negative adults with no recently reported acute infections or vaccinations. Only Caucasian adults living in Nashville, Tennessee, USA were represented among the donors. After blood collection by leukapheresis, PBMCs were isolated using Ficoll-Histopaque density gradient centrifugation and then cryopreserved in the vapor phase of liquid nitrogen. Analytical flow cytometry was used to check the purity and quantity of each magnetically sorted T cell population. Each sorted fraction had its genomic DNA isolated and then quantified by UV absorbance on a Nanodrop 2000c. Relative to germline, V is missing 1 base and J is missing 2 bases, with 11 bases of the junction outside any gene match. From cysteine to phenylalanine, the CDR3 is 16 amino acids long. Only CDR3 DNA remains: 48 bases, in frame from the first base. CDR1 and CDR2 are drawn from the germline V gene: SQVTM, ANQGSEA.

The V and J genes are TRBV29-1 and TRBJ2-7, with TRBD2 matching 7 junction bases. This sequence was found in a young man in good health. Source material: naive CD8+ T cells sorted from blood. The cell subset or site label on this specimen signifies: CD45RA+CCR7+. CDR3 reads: CSVEAVGREPPYEQYF. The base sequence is TGCAGCGTTGAAGCGGTTGGGAGGGAACCTCCCTACGAGCAGTACTTC.